The 16 T cell receptor beta chains reported below all come from one sample, sequenced in a study of a mutant IDH1 vaccine in newly diagnosed glioma. Method: immunoSEQ multiplex PCR; TCRdb's copy keeps in-frame clones and lacks some. The sample consists of about 98,000 clones, around 90% of them appearing once. The time point is: baseline, week 1 (first vaccination visit). Stated treatment: pre-vaccination baseline after standard-of-care therapy. Sequencing used PBMCs, obtained from a glioma patient treated with radiotherapy, temozolomide or both. Receptor source: a woman between 50 and 59 years old with glioma.

This clone was counted a single time. The chain combines TRBV10-1 with TRBJ2-7; no firm D call. The V gene lost 3 bases and the J gene lost 5 bases, with 11 bases spanning the gap. The CDR3 consists of 13 residues. Germline V lookup: CDR1 WNHNN, CDR2 SYGVQD (reference sequence). The CDR3 sequence is CASSDPARDEQYF. CDR3 DNA: TGCGCCAGCAGTGACCCTGCCCGGGACGAGCAGTACTTC.

This CDR3 reads CASSFLGDQAQPQHF. As DNA, the CDR3 is TGTGCCAGCAGCTTCCTCGGGGACCAGGCTCAGCCCCAGCATTTT. The chain is built from TRBV5-8 and TRBJ1-5; TRBD1 might be the D (5 bases). The CDR3 spans 15 residues. The germline V and J ends were trimmed by 2 bases and 6 bases, with 15 bases remaining between them. Per the germline V gene, CDR1 is SGHTS and CDR2 is YDEGEE.

In its sample, this clone was seen once. The chain has TRBV11-3 and TRBJ2-2; D possibly corresponds to TRBD2 (6 bases). Germline CDR1 is SGHNT and CDR2 is YENEEA. V lost 6 bases, J lost 6 bases, and 11 bases lay in between. This CDR3 has 13 residues. The DNA for the CDR3 is TGTGCCAGCAGTAAACGGGAGCCCGGGGAGCTGTTTTTT. The encoded protein is CASSKREPGELFF.

V gene TRBV6-5 combines with J gene TRBJ1-5; TRBD1 agrees at 7 bases. The CDR3 contains 14 residues. The V and J ends lost 11 bases and 0 bases, in that order; junction bases with no gene match: 7. Per the germline V gene, CDR1 is MNHEY and CDR2 is SVGAGI. CDR3 DNA sequence: TGTGCCTCCCAGGGGGGGAATAGCAATCAGCCCCAGCATTTT. This translates into CASQGGNSNQPQHF.

This chain connects TRBV7-9 to TRBJ2-5; D may be TRBD2 (5 bases). The J call may be faulty, since TRBJ2-7 better matches the DNA end. Germline loops: CDR1 SEHNR, CDR2 FQNEAQ (reference sequence). This CDR3 has 15 residues. The CDR3, as DNA: TGTGCCAGCAGCCTAAGAAAACGGGGCTCCTACGAGCAGTACTTC. Protein product: CASSLRKRGSYEQYF.

The chain links TRBV5-1 to TRBJ2-3, with 9 positions matching TRBD1. V shed 5 bases, J shed 4 bases, and the junction held 5 bases outside the gene matches. The CDR3 is 14 residues long. Germline assignment: CDR1 SGHRS and CDR2 YFSETQ. This CDR3 reads CASRDDRGADTQYF. Here the CDR3 DNA reads TGCGCCAGCAGGGATGACAGGGGGGCAGATACGCAGTATTTT.

V gene TRBV23-1 combines with J gene TRBJ2-1; 7 bases agree with TRBD1. TRBV23-1 is an open reading frame whose function is uncertain. V lost 3 bases and J lost 6; bases outside the gene matches: 17. This CDR3 is 18 amino acids long. The CDR3, as DNA: TGCGCCAGCAGTCACCATCCGGATTCCGGACAGGAATCCAATGAGCAGTTCTTC. Translated, it gives CASSHHPDSGQESNEQFF.

This clone was seen a single time. The rearrangement links TRBV4-1 to TRBJ2-1, with TRBD2 identical over 15 bases. This CDR3 is built from 18 residues. Germline CDR1 and CDR2: MGHRA and YSYEKL. The V segment lost 2 bases and the J segment 4 bases; nucleotides outside the gene matches: 6. The CDR3 here is CASSQRTSGRAKYNEQFF. CDR3 bases: TGCGCCAGCAGCCAACGGACTAGCGGGAGGGCCAAGTACAATGAGCAGTTCTTC.

The chain is built from TRBV18 and TRBJ1-4, with D perhaps TRBD1 (5 bases). The V gene lost 2 bases and the J gene lost 0 bases, with 22 bases spanning the gap. The length of the CDR3 is 20 residues. Germline assignment: CDR1 KGHSH and CDR2 LQKENI. The CDR3 sequence: CASSPKAVTAGASTNEKLFF. The CDR3 DNA sequence: TGTGCCAGCTCACCAAAGGCTGTTACAGCCGGGGCTTCAACTAATGAAAAACTGTTTTTT.

This chain links TRBV18 with TRBJ2-7, with D hard to call. This CDR3 is built from 14 residues. The germline V and J ends were trimmed by 5 bases and 7 bases, with 18 bases remaining between them. The germline CDR1 and CDR2 sequences are KGHSH and LQKENI. The CDR3: CASSTSRALREQYF. Here the CDR3 DNA reads TGTGCCAGCTCAACCTCTAGAGCGCTACGGGAGCAGTACTTC.

The rearrangement links TRBV19 to TRBJ2-2; D uncertain. Trimming removed 5 bases from V and 4 bases from J, with 8 bases in between. CDR3 length equals 13 residues. Germline CDR1 reads LNHDA; CDR2 reads SQIVND (reference sequence). Here the CDR3 reads CASSLGFTGELFF. CDR3 nucleotides: TGTGCCAGTAGTCTCGGGTTCACCGGGGAGCTGTTTTTT.

This chain connects TRBV11-2 to TRBJ2-7; maybe TRBD2 (6 bases). The CDR3 is 16 residues long. V was pared by 6 bases and J by 0 bases, with 18 bases between. Germline V gene data show CDR1 as SGHAT and CDR2 as FQNNGV. The CDR3 sequence is CASSFDRAGSSYEQYF. The CDR3 DNA follows: TGTGCCAGCAGTTTCGACCGTGCCGGGAGCTCCTACGAGCAGTACTTC.

The CDR3 reads CASSFQTSGRGEQFF. Written as DNA, the CDR3 is TGTGCCAGCAGCTTCCAGACTAGCGGGAGAGGTGAGCAGTTCTTC. V gene TRBV7-6 combines with J gene TRBJ2-1, with TRBD2 identical over 12 bases. Losses at the gene ends were 3 bases for V and 9 bases for J; bases not matched to a gene: 6. The CDR3 has 15 amino acids. Germline CDR1 is SGHVS and CDR2 is FNYEAQ.

This rearrangement joins TRBV6-6 to TRBJ1-5, with D possibly being TRBD1 (6 bases). CDR3 size: 13 residues. Germline CDR1 MNHNY, CDR2 SVGAGI (reference sequence). V shed 6 bases and J shed 7 bases, with 13 bases lying between them. The CDR3: CASSYRVTQPQHF. CDR3 bases: TGTGCCAGCAGCTACAGGGTCACCCAGCCCCAGCATTTT.

This chain uses TRBV13 with TRBJ2-5; D assignment may be TRBD1 or TRBD2 (5 bases each). Germline V gene sequence: CDR1 PRHDT, CDR2 FYEKMQ (reference sequence). V shed 4 bases and J shed 5 bases, with 14 bases lying between them. This CDR3 has 14 residues. In DNA, the CDR3 is TGTGCCAGCAGCTCCGGGGCCTGGGGGGAGACCCAGTACTTC. Translating gives CASSSGAWGETQYF.

The rearrangement joins TRBV6-1 to TRBJ2-5; the match to TRBD1 covers 9 bases. The CDR3 extends over 14 amino acids. V lost 1 base and J lost 11; bases outside the gene matches: 8. Looked up from germline, CDR1 is MNHNS and CDR2 is SASEGT. The CDR3 DNA follows: TGTGCCAGCAGTGAAGGGACAGGGGTGGGTGAGCAGTACTTC. Translation: CASSEGTGVGEQYF.